These 16 T cell receptor beta chains were sequenced from one sample in a study of technical replicates of blood from several donors. Profiled with immunoSEQ multiplex PCR; TCRdb holds only in-frame clones, not every one. Among about 100,000 clones listed, 94% were seen once. Sequenced: T cells isolated from PBMCs. The receptors derive from a human donor in good health.

This clone was detected a few times. This sequence joins TRBV28 and TRBJ1-5, with 7 bases lining up with TRBD1. J was trimmed by 2 bases and V by 5 bases; bases with no gene match: 12. Per the germline V gene, CDR1 is MDHEN and CDR2 is SYDVKM. The CDR3 spans 17 residues. CDR3 amino acids: CASSANRGQWGNQPQHF. The DNA of the CDR3 is TGTGCCAGCAGTGCGAACAGGGGCCAATGGGGCAATCAGCCCCAGCATTTT.

This clone came up once. V usage is TRBV11-2 and J usage is TRBJ2-5, with 7 bases matching TRBD2. V shed 2 bases and J 1 base; nucleotides not matched to a gene: 4. Looked up from germline, CDR1 is SGHAT and CDR2 is FQNNGV. The CDR3 sequence is 15 residues long. The CDR3 DNA follows: TGTGCCAGCAGCTTACAGTCTAGCGGCCAAGAGACCCAGTACTTC. Protein: CASSLQSSGQETQYF.

V is TRBV6-1 and J is TRBJ2-5; 16 bases match TRBD2. V shed 11 bases and J 5 bases; nucleotides not matched to a gene: 8. CDR1 is MNHNS and CDR2 is SASEGT in the germline V gene. The CDR3 runs to 15 residues. CDR3 bases: TGTGCCTCGGGACTAGCGGGAGGGCCCTCGGAGACCCAGTACTTC. It encodes CASGLAGGPSETQYF.

This chain links TRBV2 with TRBJ1-4; unclear D gene. The CDR3 loop spans 12 amino acids. Trimming removed 4 bases from V and 5 bases from J, with 5 bases in between. Germline V gene lookup returns CDR1 SNHLY and CDR2 FYNNEI. CDR3 bases: TGTGCCAGCAGTGGCGTAAATGAAAAACTGTTTTTT. It specifies CASSGVNEKLFF.

V usage is TRBV18 and J usage is TRBJ2-7; TRBD1 aligns across 8 bases. Germline V gene data show CDR1 as KGHSH and CDR2 as LQKENI. The CDR3 contains 15 residues. J lost 0 bases, V lost 3 bases, and 4 bases had no gene match. The CDR3 coding sequence is TGTGCCAGCTCACCTACCACAGGGGGCTCCTACGAGCAGTACTTC. Its protein is CASSPTTGGSYEQYF.

The chain joins TRBV11-2 to TRBJ2-3, with 8 bases identical to TRBD1. Per the germline V gene, CDR1 is SGHAT and CDR2 is FQNNGV. CDR3 length: 15 amino acids. The V gene end was trimmed by 5 bases and the J gene end by 3 bases; junction bases not matched to a gene: 7. In DNA, the CDR3 is TGTGCCAGCAGCCCACAGGGGGGTCGGACAGATACGCAGTATTTT. It yields the protein CASSPQGGRTDTQYF.

In DNA form, the CDR3 reads TGTGCCAGCAGCTTATTTGAGTTCTCTGGAAACACCATATATTTT. Translated: CASSLFEFSGNTIYF. This rearrangement joins TRBV7-9 to TRBJ1-3; D is ambiguous. Per germline, CDR1 SEHNR and CDR2 FQNEAQ (reference sequence). Trimming stripped 2 bases from V and 0 bases from J, with 8 bases between. This CDR3 is built from 15 residues.

Written as DNA, the CDR3 is TGTGCCAGCAGTTTAATGCGGCTTAGTGAGACCCAGTACTTC. It specifies CASSLMRLSETQYF. The chain has TRBV27 and TRBJ2-5; D not certain. Germline lookup yields CDR1 MNHEY and CDR2 SMNVEV (reference sequence). This CDR3 is built from 14 residues. Trimming pared 2 bases from V and 5 bases from J, leaving 12 bases between.

This chain joins TRBV5-6 and TRBJ1-1; D is unclear. Germline-derived CDR1 and CDR2 are SGHDT and YYEEEE. Trimming pared 3 bases from V and 4 bases from J, leaving 16 bases between. The CDR3 length is 15 residues. CDR3 protein: CASSSWEGISTEAFF. CDR3 sequence (DNA): TGTGCCAGCAGCTCTTGGGAGGGAATAAGCACTGAAGCTTTCTTT.

In DNA form, the CDR3 reads TGTGCCAGCAGTTCAAGGACTAGCGAATCATCCTACAATGAGCAGTTCTTC. As protein: CASSSRTSESSYNEQFF. The rearrangement uses TRBV5-8 and TRBJ2-1, with TRBD2 identical over 9 bases. Germline CDR1 and CDR2: SGHTS and YDEGEE. The CDR3 totals 17 residues. Trimming removed 5 bases from V and 1 base from J; junction bases left unmatched: 10. Full variable domain (missing parts from reference TRBV5-8 and TRBJ2-1): EAGVTQSPTHLIKTRGQQATLRCSPISGHTSVYWYQQALGLGLQFLLWYDEGEERNRGNFPPRFSGRQFPNYSSELNVNALELEDSALYLCASSSRTSESSYNEQFFGPGTRLTVL.

For the CDR3, the DNA is TGTGCCAGCATACGGGACAGGGGCGTGAACACTGAAGCTTTCTTT. Its protein is CASIRDRGVNTEAFF. The rearrangement links TRBV6-1 to TRBJ1-1; 10 positions agree with TRBD1. With V trimmed by 7 bases and J by 0 bases, 5 bases remained unmatched. Germline V CDR1 and CDR2: MNHNS, SASEGT. The CDR3 is made up of 15 amino acids.

The rearrangement uses TRBV14 and TRBJ1-1; 8 bases fit TRBD1. The V segment lost 2 bases and the J segment 7 bases; nucleotides outside the gene matches: 9. Germline loops: CDR1 SGHDN, CDR2 FVKESK. The CDR3 contains 15 residues. Written as DNA, the CDR3 is TGTGCCAGCAGCCAATCATTTACAGGGGGGATTGAAGCTTTCTTT. Translating gives CASSQSFTGGIEAFF.

The chain has TRBV9 and TRBJ2-1, with 11 bases matching TRBD1. Germline V gene data show CDR1 as SGDLS and CDR2 as YYNGEE. The V gene end was trimmed by 3 bases and the J gene end by 2 bases; junction bases not matched to a gene: 1. The CDR3 totals 15 residues. CDR3 in DNA: TGTGCCAGCAGCGGGGGACAGGGGGCCTACAATGAGCAGTTCTTC. Translation gives CASSGGQGAYNEQFF.

The chain joins TRBV27 to TRBJ2-7; 11 nucleotides align to TRBD2. The germline V gene has CDR1 MNHEY and CDR2 SMNVEV (reference sequence). The CDR3 length is 18 residues. The junction had 9 bases not matched to a gene; V was cut back by 2 bases and J by 0 bases. CDR3 protein: CASSLKGLAADSSYEQYF. Written as DNA, the CDR3 is TGTGCCAGCAGTTTAAAGGGACTAGCGGCCGACAGCTCCTACGAGCAGTACTTC.

This sequence joins TRBV2 and TRBJ2-7; tentative D call: TRBD2 (6 bases). The CDR3 has 15 amino acids. Trimming pared 1 base from V and 2 bases from J, leaving 12 bases between. Germline V lookup: CDR1 SNHLY, CDR2 FYNNEI. This CDR3 reads CASSEEGRWTYEQYF. CDR3 nucleotide sequence: TGTGCCAGCAGTGAAGAGGGGAGGTGGACCTACGAGCAGTACTTC.

The CDR3 DNA follows: TGTGCCGCACCCGGGACTAGCGGGTACTCCTACAATGAGCAGTTCTTC. Encoded protein: CAAPGTSGYSYNEQFF. The rearrangement uses TRBV19 and TRBJ2-1, with 12 positions matching TRBD2. J was trimmed by 0 bases and V by 11 bases; bases with no gene match: 8. The CDR3 sequence is 16 residues long. The germline gives CDR1 LNHDA, CDR2 SQIVND (reference sequence).